This T cell receptor (beta chain) was captured by sequencing in a study of cytomegalovirus exposure and HLA in healthy donors (dated by TCRdb to 2015 to 2018). A note on the overall study: According to an earlier analysis of several hundred of the donors, about 170 million T cells yielded over 100 million unique TCR beta sequences and approximately 280 Gb of sequence data. Along with the roughly 670-subject first cohort, a separate validation cohort of over a hundred different subjects was used. In a later genetic analysis, genome-wide SNP genotypes for about three fifths of the 666 donors were used, and that subset was treated as a discovery cohort. Typing coverage varied by locus: roughly 629-640 donors for A, B, C, DRB1 and DQB1; under 550 for DQA1; over 600 for DPA1; 400 to 480 for DPB1. Donor age, sex, ethnicity and CMV serostatus were compiled together with the repertoire data. To decide whether each TCR beta V gene segment behaved as functional or pseudogenic, an earlier analysis of some 600 of the donors relied on high-throughput TCR beta sequencing. Among 398 genotyped donors of the cohort, an average of about 240,000 unique TCR beta nucleotide sequences was sequenced per donor, of which about 20% were non-productive. The aim of the study was to test whether cataloging public T cell receptors could identify signatures of past pathogen exposure. Both class I and class II loci were covered by HLA typing, at four-digit resolution. Of the roughly 390 genotyped donors, 65% to 90% fell in the genetic ancestry cluster associated with self-reported Caucasian donors. All discovery cohort repertoires had been generated on a single sequencing platform. In a later analysis, previously published TCR beta repertoires from 666 donors were re-analyzed and high-resolution HLA genotyping was added so that TCR occurrence patterns could be studied. Because of strong linkage in the cohort, roughly five DR-DQ haplotypes were treated as single units for association and clustering. The study profiled the T cell repertoires of hundreds of subjects by immunosequencing and related them to cytomegalovirus serostatus. The study combined high-throughput TCR immunosequencing, statistical association of individual TCRs with disease status, and machine learning to predict cytomegalovirus infection status. Rather than using new phenotypic data, the later analysis identified candidate immune exposures from TCR beta sequences and from how often those sequences occurred across donors. An early release covering roughly 600 HLA-typed donors comprised approximately 290 gigabases of sequencing data and 85 million to 100 million unique TCR sequences. Points the paper makes about the study in general: Immune exposure information for the cohort was limited to CMV serostatus. In an earlier analysis of approximately 600 of the donors, most TCR beta V segments were observed in productive rearrangements about 87% or about 30% of the time, broadly matching IMGT annotations. The cohort was sequenced for TCR beta chains only, and without alpha or paired-chain data the features that could be detected were limited. According to the authors, the approach could potentially be generalized to other disease states and immunological phenotypes. A later analysis associated 15,000 or so TCR beta sequences with specific HLA alleles at a false discovery rate of 0.05. In both the original and validation cohorts, the classifier was reported to diagnose cytomegalovirus status with high specificity and sensitivity. When HLA alleles, especially DR and DQ, strongly co-occurred, TCR associations were difficult to assign to individual alleles. A later analysis reported that several top co-occurrence clusters appeared linked to parvovirus B19, influenza, CMV and Epstein-Barr virus. A cluster of highly shared sequence variants was judged likely to represent a technical artifact of the sequencing pipeline. Most CMV-associated TCR beta chains appeared to be HLA-restricted in a later analysis, and the HLA associations seemed to be driven largely by CMV exposure. Presence/absence analyses assumed roughly uniform sequencing depth across donors, an assumption that may not hold. A further reported finding was that TCR beta sequences accurately predicted the HLA-A and HLA-B alleles for most subjects in the first cohort. A later analysis found that HLA-associated TCR beta chains were more clonally expanded and had lower generation probabilities than equally common non-associated chains. Most TCR sequences were seen in very few donors, while some public TCRs were found in many individuals. In vitro tests confirmed that a few of the cytomegalovirus-associated TCR beta chains recognize cytomegalovirus antigens. In a later genetic analysis, fewer N-insertions in productive TCRs were reported among donors in an Asian-associated ancestry cluster than the approximately 710-donor mean. Because counts were too low, seventeen rarely observed V segments, including chromosome 9 orphons, were excluded from the earlier analysis of fewer than 650 of the donors. Because the 87-base-pair reads could not distinguish some IMGT-functional V segments, including TRBV6-2 and TRBV6-3, those segments were excluded. In the study, about 150 TCR beta chains were listed as associated with cytomegalovirus. In a later analysis, TCR association rates were found to vary across HLA loci, with the most associated TCRs seen for DRB1 alleles and the fewest for HLA-C alleles. Linkage disequilibrium might explain the correlated functional status among segregating V segments, but an unknown experimental factor could not be ruled out. Because HLA typing was missing for some donors at each locus, association tests included only the typed subset. In a later genetic analysis, a missense DCLRE1C variant was associated with V-gene and J-gene trimming of TCR beta chains, and the association was replicated in an independent cohort.

Concerning this clone itself: What antigen it recognizes has not been identified. No much larger clonotype is one base removed from it; base qualities were not supplied.

Via the germline V gene (reference sequence), CDR1 is SGHNT and CDR2 YYREEE. Trimming leaves V shorter by 4 bases and J shorter by 5 bases, with the junction holding 8 bases beyond the gene matches. The CDR3 numbers 16 residues from cysteine through phenylalanine. Only the CDR3 DNA stays, 48 bases, in frame from base 1. Library preparation employed the immunoSEQ multiplex PCR assay. For the multiplex PCR, a mixture combining 60 forward primers for TCR Vbeta segments and 13 reverse primers for TCR Jbeta segments was used. The CDR3 region of rearranged TCR beta genes was amplified from genomic DNA by a multiplex PCR assay. The amplified TCR beta libraries were sequenced on the Illumina HiSeq System as 87-base-pair reads. The study's processing was this. A later analysis tallied roughly 76 million unique TCR beta chains across the 550 to 850 repertoires, and around 9.9 million of those chains were shared by two or more donors. A nearest-neighbor algorithm error-corrected the raw reads and collapsed the reads into unique sequences, merging closely related sequences to remove PCR and sequencing errors. CDR3 sequences were aligned to IMGT reference sequences to assign V, D and J gene segments. For a sequence to be retained, at least a six-nucleotide match to both a V gene segment and a J gene segment was required. Rearrangements were classified as productive when the CDR3 lacked stop codons and remained in frame with V and J, and all other rearrangements were classified as non-productive. CDR3 was defined by IMGT convention, running from the second conserved V-encoded cysteine to the conserved J-encoded phenylalanine. Sequences without an unambiguous match to a single V gene segment were excluded from the earlier analysis of almost 600 of the donors. In an earlier analysis of approximately 610 of the donors, V segments were called functional above 56.7% productive rearrangements and were called segregating when the between-donor standard deviation exceeded 5%. To diagnose cytomegalovirus status from the catalog of TCR beta chain sequences, a statistical classification framework was built. V and J gene assignment, in a later analysis, came from comparing TCR nucleotide sequences with IMGT/GENE-DB human TR gene sequences. In a later analysis, CDR3 sequences and most-parsimonious VDJ recombination scenarios were assigned using the TCRdist pipeline. In a later analysis, each TCR beta chain was defined by its CDR3 amino acid sequence together with its V-gene family, and reads lacking a unique V-gene family were excluded. In a later analysis, a few hundred highly shared, low-generation-probability nucleotide sequences were removed to address suspected cross-contamination and a sequencing artifact. In a later analysis, a clonal expansion index was calculated for each public chain from normalized within-repertoire ranks of inferred template counts. In a later analysis, generation probabilities were computed with a VDJ recombination model fitted to out-of-frame rearrangements, and the resulting probabilities were checked against IGoR. Hypergeometric tests were used in a later analysis to score TCR-TCR, TCR-HLA and TCR-CMV co-occurrence, with a repertoire-size bias correction applied to the TCR pairs. A later analysis estimated false discovery rates by permuting HLA or CMV assignments 20 times. A later analysis grouped co-occurring TCRs with DBSCAN, adding TCRdist sequence similarity when clustering within HLA-allele-positive subsets. For co-occurrence clustering, repertoires with fewer than 30,000 or more than 120,000 public chains were excluded, along with 4 to 6 repertoires with anomalous nucleotide sharing. TCRdb obtained this table from immuneACCESS and retained in-frame rearrangements with V and J assigned. These tables miss some clones; where compared with another copy, unresolved V genes account for less than half of the shortfall, and the remainder is unexplained. The DNA was the basis for D and trimming; V, J and clone size are from that table. The sample table lists fewer than 150,000 clones, over 65% of them with a count of one. The ten largest clones take up 1% to 1.5% of the sample.

The cohort consisted of more than 650 healthy bone marrow donors. Cohort members were all nominally healthy when sampled, although unrecorded immune exposures were likely present. The donor tested CMV seronegative, placing the donor among the 352 seronegative members of the cohort. Each donor provided a peripheral blood sample, and peripheral blood mononuclear cells were used for TCR beta sequencing. Genomic DNA was extracted from the blood cell samples with the Qiagen DNeasy Blood Extraction Kit. Sequencing was carried out using PBMCs. The sequence links TRBV5-4 to TRBJ2-5; TRBD2 matches 13 bases in the middle. The sequence was collected from a man aged 50-60 years in good health and CMV-seronegative. The DNA sequence is given as TGTGCCAGCAGCACCAGACTAGCGGGAGGTGGGGAGACCCAGTACTTC. Its amino acids are CASSTRLAGGGETQYF.